This T cell receptor (beta chain) is from a study of regulatory T cells in long-lasting Graves disease. Study results and limitations: Repertoires from persistent disease leaned toward TRBV28, TRBJ1-2 and TRBJ2-5. Persistent Graves' patients had lower TCR diversity than newly diagnosed ones.

This clonotype came up many times. Its antigen is as yet unknown. Trimming took 5 bases from V and 3 from J, leaving 10 bases between them. The CDR3 length is 13 residues. Germline V gene sequence: CDR1 SGHAT, CDR2 FQNNGV. The time point denotes: newly diagnosed GD, antithyroid drugs for less than 3 months. With RNA extracted from PBMCs as input, the TCR library was made. Construction of TCR beta libraries relied on iRepertoire HTBI primers and on Arm-PCR targeting CDR3 regions. TCRdb re-called the multiplex PCR reads through MiXCR, storing one row per CDR3 protein. The sample has some 220,000 distinct CDR3 sequences, roughly a fifth seen once. The data also belong to a second study, concerning T cells in Graves' hyperthyroidism and ophthalmopathy. That work adds: Uncontrolled infections, other autoimmune diseases, pregnancy or lactation led to exclusion of patients. During a first-round RT-PCR of the TCR CDR3, the HTBI primer set was used.

The TCR comes from a woman in her 30s with Graves disease. The chain recombines TRBV11-2 with TRBJ1-1; D uncertain. The specimen was peripheral blood mononuclear cells (PBMCs), collected at new diagnosis, from a patient treated with antithyroid drugs. Here the CDR3 DNA reads TGTGCCAGCAGCCAAAGGAGGTACACTGAAGCTTTCTTT. Translation gives CASSQRRYTEAFF.